The rows below give T cell receptor beta chains drawn from one sample of a study of shared clonotypes between healthy human individuals. Some clones are missing from TCRdb's copy, which holds only in-frame ones; the method was immunoSEQ multiplex PCR. The table shows some 1.1 million clones, with roughly 80% occurring only once. The sequenced sample was memory CD4+ T cells from PBMCs. The receptors here all came from a man aged 18 to 29 in good health. Some clones in this sample may be carry-over from other donors' samples. CDR3s include the opening cysteine and the closing phenylalanine or tryptophan. The D gene is left open where the match is weak. For some rows the clone size is stated as once, few or many, or as a class when expanded; others skip it.

CAWNRDIREKLFF,TGTGCCTGGAATAGGGACATTAGGGAAAAACTGTTTTTT,-,TRBJ1-4,few,TRBV30
CASSPEASGNTIYF,TGTGCCAGCTCCCCCGAGGCCTCTGGAAACACCATATATTTT,-,TRBJ1-3,few,TRBV18
CASSLPGNTIYF,TGTGCCAGCAGTTTGCCCGGAAACACCATATATTTT,-,TRBJ1-3,-,TRBV28
CASSHRPADTQYF,TGTGCCAGCAGCCACAGGCCTGCAGATACGCAGTATTTT,-,TRBJ2-3,-,TRBV7-2
CASSLRGGPSEQFF,TGTGCCAGCAGTCTCCGGGGGGGGCCATCCGAGCAGTTCTTC,TRBD2,TRBJ2-1,once,TRBV27
CASSSGQGHNEQFF,TGTGCCAGCAGCTCCGGACAGGGCCACAATGAGCAGTTCTTC,TRBD1,TRBJ2-1,-,TRBV7-6
CASTQLAGVETDTQYF,TGTGCCAGCACCCAACTAGCGGGAGTGGAGACAGATACGCAGTATTTT,TRBD2,TRBJ2-3,-,TRBV7-2
CASSVVSGEQFF,TGTGCCAGCAGCGTAGTTAGCGGAGAGCAGTTCTTC,-,TRBJ2-1,few,TRBV9
CASSRSPGTPNAEAFF,TGCGCCAGCAGCCGATCCCCCGGGACACCCAACGCTGAAGCTTTCTTT,-,TRBJ1-1,few,TRBV4-1
CASSYSSEVYGYTF,TGTGCCAGCAGTTACTCATCAGAAGTCTATGGCTACACCTTC,-,TRBJ1-2,-,TRBV6-5
CASSPGQGWQPQHF,TGTGCCAGCAGCCCGGGACAGGGCTGGCAGCCCCAGCATTTT,TRBD1,TRBJ1-5,once,TRBV5-8
CASSYPGETQYF,TGTGCCAGCAGCTACCCGGGGGAGACCCAGTACTTC,-,TRBJ2-5,once,TRBV7-2
CAISPATAGVYNEQFF,TGTGCCATCAGTCCAGCGACAGCGGGGGTCTACAATGAGCAGTTCTTC,TRBD2,TRBJ2-1,-,TRBV10-3
CASSWDRGGYTF,TGTGCCAGCAGTTGGGACAGGGGAGGCTACACCTTC,TRBD1,TRBJ1-2,-,TRBV6-1
CASSLLSNQPQHF,TGTGCCAGCAGCTTACTGAGCAATCAGCCCCAGCATTTT,-,TRBJ1-5,-,TRBV7-2
CASSFQLGDQPQHF,TGTGCCAGCAGTTTCCAGCTCGGGGATCAGCCCCAGCATTTT,-,TRBJ1-5,-,TRBV28
CAISESRDENTIYF,TGTGCCATCAGTGAGTCCAGGGATGAAAACACCATATATTTT,-,TRBJ1-3,-,TRBV10-3
CAWRGFIASGRVPYNEQFF,TGTGCCTGGAGAGGTTTTATAGCTAGCGGGAGGGTACCTTACAATGAGCAGTTCTTC,TRBD2,TRBJ2-1,-,TRBV30
CASSSGALGDQPQHF,TGCGCCAGCAGCTCTGGGGCACTAGGTGATCAGCCCCAGCATTTT,-,TRBJ1-5,few,TRBV5-1
CASSLMTGSSHTEAFF,TGTGCCAGCAGCCTGATGACAGGGAGTTCGCACACTGAAGCTTTCTTT,TRBD1,TRBJ1-1,many,TRBV5-4
CASSLGPPGSTDTQYF,TGTGCCAGCAGCTTAGGACCCCCGGGAAGTACAGATACGCAGTATTTT,-,TRBJ2-3,-,TRBV7-6
CASRGSGGLGTQYF,TGTGCCAGCAGGGGGTCGGGTGGCCTCGGGACCCAGTACTTC,-,TRBJ2-5,-,TRBV2
CASGLAVGARFEAFF,TGTGCCAGCGGCTTAGCAGTAGGGGCTCGTTTTGAAGCTTTCTTT,-,TRBJ1-1,-,TRBV7-2
CAWSWGAATGELFF,TGTGCCTGGAGTTGGGGAGCCGCCACCGGGGAGCTGTTTTTT,-,TRBJ2-2,-,TRBV30
CASSEPGTSGSNQETQYF,TGTGCCAGCAGTGAACCCGGGACTAGCGGTAGTAACCAAGAGACCCAGTACTTC,TRBD2,TRBJ2-5,-,TRBV6-1
CASSFGGAPETQYF,TGTGCCAGCAGCTTTGGGGGGGCTCCAGAGACCCAGTACTTC,-,TRBJ2-5,-,TRBV5-6
CASSDPGLRNEQFF,TGTGCCAGCAGTGACCCGGGACTACGAAATGAGCAGTTCTTC,TRBD2,TRBJ2-1,-,TRBV28